This passage covers 25 T cell receptor beta chains from one sample sequenced in a study of early T cells in non-severe SARS-CoV-2 infection. One entry per CDR3 protein, called by TCRdb with MiXCR from the 5' RACE reads. The sample holds tens of thousands of distinct CDR3 sequences; nearly 10% are singletons and the top ten take 12%. The sample consisted of whole blood. The source of these receptors is an adult who was a healthcare worker with PCR-confirmed SARS-CoV-2 infection or an uninfected control (not recorded which).

This chain connects TRBV10-2 to TRBJ1-2; D is unclear. V was trimmed by 0 bases and J by 7 bases, leaving 6 bases between them. This CDR3 comprises 12 residues. Germline values: CDR1 WSHSY, CDR2 SAAADI. The CDR3 sequence is CASSESRAGYTF. As DNA, the CDR3 is TGCGCCAGCAGTGAGTCGAGAGCTGGCTACACCTTC.

The rearrangement links TRBV2 to TRBJ1-2; 7 nucleotides agree with TRBD1. Germline trimming cut 6 bases from V and 8 bases from J; bases unmatched to any gene: 6. The germline V gene encodes CDR1 SNHLY and CDR2 FYNNEI. The CDR3 contains 12 residues. For the CDR3, the DNA is TGTGCCAGCAGAGGGGACAGCAGGGGCTACACCTTC. Amino acid sequence: CASRGDSRGYTF.

There are many counts of this clonotype. This chain links TRBV11-2 with TRBJ2-7, with D hard to call. Looked up from germline, CDR1 is SGHAT and CDR2 is FQNNGV. CDR3 length: 15 amino acids. V was trimmed by 3 bases and J by 0 bases, leaving 12 bases between them. The CDR3 protein is CASSFGKGPSYEQYF. CDR3 nucleotide sequence: TGTGCCAGCAGCTTCGGTAAAGGGCCCTCCTACGAGCAGTACTTC. Filled out from reference TRBV11-2 and TRBJ2-7, the complete variable domain reads EAGVAQSPRYKIIEKRQSVAFWCNPISGHATLYWYQQILGQGPKLLIQFQNNGVVDDSQLPKDRFSAERLKGVDSTLKIQPAKLEDSAVYLCASSFGKGPSYEQYFGPGTRLTVT.

This clonotype appeared many times. The CDR3 nucleotides read TGCAGCGTTGCCCCCTCTAATACAGCCGTCAAAAACATTCAGTACTTC. It encodes CSVAPSNTAVKNIQYF. The rearrangement uses TRBV29-1 and TRBJ2-4; D is unclear. CDR3 length: 16 residues. Per the germline V gene, CDR1 is SQVTM and CDR2 is ANQGSEA. Trimming stripped 4 bases from V and 3 bases from J, with 19 bases between. Variable domain in full (rest from reference TRBV29-1 and TRBJ2-4): SAVISQKPSRDICQRGTSLTIQCQVDSQVTMMFWYRQQPGQSLTLIATANQGSEATYESGFVIDKFPISRPNLTFSTLTVSNMSPEDSSIYLCSVAPSNTAVKNIQYFGAGTRLSVL.

At least ten counts were recorded for this clonotype. One junction end does not reproduce the germline sequence, and a read error may be involved. The chain recombines TRBV6-2 or TRBV6-3 with TRBJ1-5; weak D call: TRBD1 (6 bases). Germline V gene sequence: CDR1 MNHEY, CDR2 SVGEGT. The CDR3 totals 20 residues. The CDR3 reads CASSYSSGGPQRVSYQPQHF. The CDR3 nucleotides are TGTGCCAGCAGTTACTCCTCCGGGGGGCCGCAGAGGGTTAGCTATCAGCCCCAGCATTTT.

The chain couples TRBV5-1 to TRBJ2-1; maybe TRBD1 (5 bases). This CDR3 is 17 amino acids long. V was trimmed by 4 bases and J by 9 bases, leaving 26 bases between them. Germline assignment: CDR1 SGHRS and CDR2 YFSETQ. The CDR3 protein is CASSGNPGSLDFVEQFF. CDR3 nucleotides: TGCGCCAGCAGCGGAAACCCAGGGTCCTTAGATTTTGTTGAGCAGTTCTTC.

The CDR3 loop reads CAWTLAGKRKTDTQYF. In DNA, the CDR3 is TGTGCCTGGACCCTAGCGGGGAAACGAAAAACAGATACGCAGTATTTT. The chain recombines TRBV30 with TRBJ2-3; 9 positions agree with TRBD2. CDR1 is GTSNPN, CDR2 SVGIG, per germline (reference sequence). The junction had 11 bases not matched to a gene; V was cut back by 4 bases and J by 3 bases. This CDR3 contains 16 residues.

Ten or more counts support this clonotype. The chain recombines TRBV20-1 with TRBJ1-1; maybe TRBD1 (6 bases). Germline assignment: CDR1 DFQATT and CDR2 SNEGSKA (reference sequence). V was trimmed by 1 base and J by 5 bases, leaving 14 bases between them. This CDR3 region has 14 residues. CDR3 DNA sequence: TGCAGTGCTAGAGCCGTCTTACAGGGAACTGAAGCTTTCTTT. Its protein product is CSARAVLQGTEAFF.

In its sample, this clonotype was seen many times. The genes are TRBV5-4 and TRBJ1-1, with 8 bases matching TRBD1. V was clipped by 3 bases and J by 5 bases; unmatched bases: 12. There are 16 residues in the CDR3. Germline-derived CDR1 and CDR2 are SGHNT and YYREEE (reference sequence). As DNA, the CDR3 is TGTGCCAGCAGCTGGCAGGGCGGGACAGGTCCTACTGAAGCTTTCTTT. This encodes CASSWQGGTGPTEAFF.

The rearrangement links TRBV11-2 to TRBJ1-4; D possibly corresponds to TRBD1 (6 bases). Trimming removed 5 bases from V and 0 bases from J, with 10 bases in between. CDR3 size: 15 residues. Germline V gene data show CDR1 as SGHAT and CDR2 as FQNNGV. CDR3 DNA sequence: TGTGCCAGCAGCGCCAACAGGGCAACTAATGAAAAACTGTTTTTT. Protein product: CASSANRATNEKLFF.

This clonotype was picked up many times. CDR3 DNA sequence: TGTGCCAGCAGTCAACAATGGGGAGGCGCTTTCTTT. Translating gives CASSQQWGGAFF. The rearrangement links TRBV28 to TRBJ1-1; D is uncertain. CDR3 length: 12 residues. V was pared by 5 bases and J by 11 bases, with 15 bases between. The germline V gene encodes CDR1 MDHEN and CDR2 SYDVKM.

This clonotype was seen ten or more times. V is TRBV5-1 and J is TRBJ2-5; TRBD1 or TRBD2 may be the D gene (6 bases each). The CDR3 runs to 14 residues. V lost 4 bases and J 1 base, leaving 11 bases between the germline ends. The germline V gene has CDR1 SGHRS and CDR2 YFSETQ. The CDR3 is CASSAGHIQETQYF. The CDR3 bases are TGCGCCAGCAGCGCGGGACACATCCAAGAGACCCAGTACTTC.

This clonotype came up many times. The gene calls are TRBV20-1 and TRBJ2-5, with a weak D call TRBD2 (5 bases). This CDR3 has 12 residues. Trimming cost V 6 bases and J 4 bases, with 12 bases left between them. Germline values: CDR1 DFQATT, CDR2 SNEGSKA (reference sequence). Here the CDR3 DNA reads TGCAGTGCATCAGAGAGGGTAGAGACCCAGTACTTC. It yields the protein CSASERVETQYF.

The table lists this clonotype with many counts. The chain couples TRBV11-2 to TRBJ1-6; no clear D. The CDR3 has 12 residues. In germline, CDR1 is SGHAT, CDR2 FQNNGV. The V gene lost 0 bases and the J gene lost 11 bases, with 5 bases spanning the gap. The CDR3 DNA is TGTGCCAGCAGCTTAGAGACAACACCCCTCCACTTT. Residues: CASSLETTPLHF.

On this clonotype itself: A clone one base away is much larger, so this may be a read error. The V call is TRBV7-3, the J call TRBJ2-2; D gene unclear. Germline CDR1 and CDR2: SGHTA and FQGTGA. Trimming stripped 1 base from V and 4 bases from J, with 13 bases between. The CDR3 consists of 16 residues. CDR3 sequence: CASSLNAELGTGELFF. In DNA form, the CDR3 reads TGTGCCAGCAGCTTAAACGCGGAACTGGGCACCGGGGAGCTGTTTTTT.

The chain joins TRBV18 to TRBJ2-2; unclear D gene. V lost 1 base and J lost 0, with 9 bases in between. CDR3 size: 16 residues. Germline V lookup: CDR1 KGHSH, CDR2 LQKENI. CDR3 coding DNA: TGTGCCAGCTCACCACTTTTTGGGCCGAACACCGGGGAGCTGTTTTTT. This codes for CASSPLFGPNTGELFF.

This clonotype was seen a few times. The J gene is TRBJ2-3, the V gene TRBV27; D call uncertain. This CDR3 region has 17 residues. V lost 5 bases, J lost 5 bases, and 23 bases lay in between. Per the germline V gene, CDR1 is MNHEY and CDR2 is SMNVEV (reference sequence). CDR3 bases: TGTGCCAGCAGTCCCACCCCTAATCCCGGACCTCGAGATACGCAGTATTTT. This sequence encodes CASSPTPNPGPRDTQYF.

This clonotype has at least ten counts. V gene TRBV7-8 combines with J gene TRBJ1-2, with D perhaps TRBD1 (6 bases). V was shortened by 5 bases and J by 4 bases, with 20 bases between the two germline ends. From germline, CDR1 is SGHVS and CDR2 FQNEAQ. The CDR3 has 16 amino acids. CDR3 in DNA: TGTGCCAGCAGCCTACAAGACACCCCGGGGGCCTATGGCTACACCTTC. This sequence encodes CASSLQDTPGAYGYTF.

This clonotype was seen many times. The genes are TRBV6-4 and TRBJ1-2; the D gene is possibly TRBD1 (5 bases). This CDR3 has 11 amino acids. Germline CDR1 MRHNA, CDR2 SNTAGT. Trimming removed 5 bases at V and 8 bases at J, with 9 bases between. CDR3 DNA: TGTGCCAGCAGTTCAGGGTTCGGCTACACCTTC. This gives the protein CASSSGFGYTF.

This clonotype has a count of ten or more. The V and J genes are TRBV7-8 and TRBJ1-2; D might be TRBD1 (5 bases). The germline gives CDR1 SGHVS, CDR2 FQNEAQ. V was cut by 2 bases and J by 4 bases, with 11 bases left in between. This CDR3 contains 14 residues. The CDR3: CASSLPGRSYGYTF. The DNA for the CDR3 is TGTGCCAGCAGCTTACCGGGACGAAGCTATGGCTACACCTTC.

This clonotype is termed medium-sized. V and J are TRBV29-1 and TRBJ1-5; weak D call: TRBD1 (5 bases). V was trimmed by 2 bases and J by 7 bases, leaving 12 bases between them. Germline V gene sequence: CDR1 SQVTM, CDR2 ANQGSEA. The CDR3 contains 13 residues. CDR3 DNA: TGCAGCGTTGAATTTGGGGAGGGGCAGCCCCAGCATTTT. This translates into CSVEFGEGQPQHF.

The chain recombines TRBV18 with TRBJ2-2; D remains ambiguous. CDR1 is KGHSH and CDR2 is LQKENI in the germline V gene. The V end was cut by 5 bases, the J end by 3 bases, with 4 bases between. CDR3 size: 12 residues. DNA of the CDR3: TGTGCCAGCTCATCCTACACCGGGGAGCTGTTTTTT. As protein: CASSSYTGELFF.

This clonotype was detected ten times or more. The rearrangement links TRBV2 to TRBJ1-1, with 7 bases matching TRBD1. The V segment lost 7 bases and the J segment 7 bases; nucleotides outside the gene matches: 9. The CDR3 has 13 residues. The V gene's germline CDR1 is SNHLY and CDR2 FYNNEI. The CDR3 bases are TGTGCCAGCATCCGCGGGACAGCAAGTGAAGCTTTCTTT. It codes for CASIRGTASEAFF.

This clonotype occurred a few times. The chain couples TRBV20-1 to TRBJ1-1; D gene unclear. Germline-derived CDR1 and CDR2 are DFQATT and SNEGSKA (reference sequence). The CDR3 covers 12 residues. Between the trimmed V and J ends, which lost 2 bases and 3 bases, there was a span of 7 bases. CDR3 sequence: CSARWADTEAFF. CDR3 nucleotides: TGCAGTGCTAGATGGGCGGACACTGAAGCTTTCTTT.

The chain uses TRBV25-1 and TRBJ1-1, with D possibly being TRBD1 (5 bases). Between the trimmed V and J ends, which lost 6 bases and 1 base, there was a span of 18 bases. The CDR3 is 16 amino acids. In germline, CDR1 is MGHDK, CDR2 SYGVNS. The CDR3 bases are TGTGCCAGCAGGCCACTGGGGGGTGAAAAGAACACTGAAGCTTTCTTT. This codes for CASRPLGGEKNTEAFF.